This T cell receptor (beta chain) originates from a study of T-cell reconstitution after alpha-beta-depleted transplantation in children. General study findings and limits: Most T-cell counts and diversity one year after the transplant came from T cells that were newly produced. Reportedly, alpha-beta T cells present about two months post-transplant originated from several hundred expanded clones of graft origin.

The table lists this clonotype with a few counts. Its antigen is unidentified. The TCRbeta library incorporated unique molecular identifiers. MiXCR, run by TCRdb on the PCR reads, gives a single entry per CDR3 protein. This sample carries around 800,000 distinct CDR3 sequences, roughly 15% of them seen once, and the ten largest clones take just under 5%. Germline V lookup: CDR1 SGHRS, CDR2 YFSETQ. The CDR3 has 14 residues. The V end was cut by 0 bases, the J end by 5 bases, with 11 bases between. V is TRBV5-1 and J is TRBJ2-5; D is ambiguous. The source is a male patient between 5 and 17 years old who had a stem cell transplant for acute lymphoblastic leukemia, so the T cells may come from the graft donor. The material sequenced was PBMCs, mostly from graft donor cells, taken 360 days after TCRalphabeta/CD19-depleted stem cell transplant. The CDR3 nucleotides read TGCGCCAGCAGCTTGGTCAACAGCATGGAGACCCAGTACTTC. Translating it yields CASSLVNSMETQYF.